The sequence of this TCR beta chain was determined in a study of radiation and T cells in renal cell carcinoma. Some clones are missing from TCRdb's copy, which holds only in-frame ones; the method was immunoSEQ multiplex PCR. The sample lists about 120,000 clones, 75% to 90% occurring once. Time point: blood 2 weeks post-SBRT. Treatment of the sample: 15 Gy SBRT to primary tumor, nephrectomy 4 weeks later. This renal cell carcinoma was of the clear cell type. CDR3 length: 14 amino acids. Trimming stripped 4 bases from V and 2 bases from J, with 11 bases between. Germline-derived CDR1 and CDR2 are SGHDN and FVKESK. General observations from the study: In blood, top tumor clones expanded by 2 weeks, shrinking by 4. No pretreatment tumor biopsies were available for baseline clonotypes.

This clone was counted once. Antigen unknown. The V call is TRBV14, the J call TRBJ1-2; TRBD1 might be the D (5 bases). Here the sequenced sample was blood, taken from a patient whose treatment included radiotherapy and nephrectomy. This receptor was obtained from a woman in her fifties or sixties with renal cell carcinoma. This chain's CDR3 is CASSPGTGNYGYTF. CDR3 DNA sequence: TGTGCCAGCAGCCCCGGGACGGGGAACTATGGCTACACCTTC.